Detailed here is one T cell receptor (beta chain). This record comes from a study of blood T cell repertoires in COVID-19. Repertoires were generated with immunoSEQ multiplex PCR, while TCRdb's copy carries only in-frame clones and drops some. Among approximately 480,000 clones listed, 75% to 90% were seen once. Specimen: PBMCs or T cells enriched from blood (not recorded which). The receptor's source is a woman aged 18-29 years who had recovered from COVID-19.

This CDR3 reads CASSGTPYYGYTF. CDR3 nucleotide sequence: TGTGCCAGCAGTGGGACACCCTACTATGGCTACACCTTC. The chain is built from TRBV27 and TRBJ1-2; tentatively, D is TRBD1 (6 bases). In germline, CDR1 is MNHEY, CDR2 SMNVEV (reference sequence). V dropped 5 bases and J dropped 3 bases, with 10 bases sitting between them. The CDR3 is 13 residues long.